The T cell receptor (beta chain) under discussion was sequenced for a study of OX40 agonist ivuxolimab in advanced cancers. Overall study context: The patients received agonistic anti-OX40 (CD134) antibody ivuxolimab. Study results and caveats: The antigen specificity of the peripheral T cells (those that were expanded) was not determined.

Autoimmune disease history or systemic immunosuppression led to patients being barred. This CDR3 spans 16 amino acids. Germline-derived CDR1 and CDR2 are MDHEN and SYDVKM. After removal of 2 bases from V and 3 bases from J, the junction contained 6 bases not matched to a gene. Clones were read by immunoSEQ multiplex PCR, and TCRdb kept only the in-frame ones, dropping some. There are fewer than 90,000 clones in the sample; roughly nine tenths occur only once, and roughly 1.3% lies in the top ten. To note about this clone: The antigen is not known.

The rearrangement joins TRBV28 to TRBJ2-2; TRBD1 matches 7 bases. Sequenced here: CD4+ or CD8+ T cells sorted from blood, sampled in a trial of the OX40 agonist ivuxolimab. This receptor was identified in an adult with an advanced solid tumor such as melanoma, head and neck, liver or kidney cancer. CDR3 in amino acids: CASSLEGAQYTGELFF. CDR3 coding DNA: TGTGCCAGCAGTTTAGAGGGGGCTCAATACACCGGGGAGCTGTTTTTT.